These T cell receptor beta chains were read from a single sample in a study of cytomegalovirus exposure and HLA in healthy donors. The repertoire was sequenced with immunoSEQ multiplex PCR; TCRdb's copy has only in-frame clones and lacks some. The top ten clones hold nearly 3% of a sample with some 200,000 clones, approximately 80% of them seen once. Sequencing input: PBMCs. All receptors derive from a woman younger than 45 in good health and CMV-seronegative. Each CDR3 is given with its conserved first and last residue. A D gene is named only where the DNA matches it firmly. Clone size is not always given. Where it is, it says once, few, many or a class for expanded clones.

clone size,D gene,V gene,J gene,CDR3 DNA,CDR3 protein
-,-,TRBV7-6,TRBJ1-2,TGTGCCAGCAGCTCTGGACAGAATAACTATGGCTACCCCTTC,CASSSGQNNYGYPF
few,-,TRBV4-1,TRBJ2-1,TGCGCCAGCAGCCATAGTAGCGGTTCGAACTACAATGAGCAGTTCTTC,CASSHSSGSNYNEQFF
-,TRBD1,TRBV5-6,TRBJ2-7,TGTGCCAGCAGCTTGGCCGGGACAGGGATCACCTACGAGCAGTACTTC,CASSLAGTGITYEQYF
-,TRBD2,TRBV19,TRBJ2-7,TGTGCCAGTAGTATGGGGACTAGCGGGAGCTACGAGCAGTACTTC,CASSMGTSGSYEQYF
-,TRBD1,TRBV2,TRBJ2-7,TGTGCCAGCAGTGAACAGGGGGCCTACGAGCAGTACTTC,CASSEQGAYEQYF
-,-,TRBV6-5,TRBJ1-2,TGTGCCAGCAGTTACGCGGGGGGCCATGGTGGCTACACCTTC,CASSYAGGHGGYTF
-,TRBD1,TRBV5-1,TRBJ2-5,TGCGCCAGCAGCTTGGAGATACAGGGGTCGGGCGAGACCCAGTACTTC,CASSLEIQGSGETQYF
-,TRBD1,TRBV15,TRBJ1-6,TGTGCCACCACCCGAGACAGGGCCTCCTATAATTCACCCCTCCACTTT,CATTRDRASYNSPLHF
-,TRBD1,TRBV4-1,TRBJ1-5,TGCGCCAGCAGCCAAGTACGACAGGGGGATCAGCCCCAGCATTTT,CASSQVRQGDQPQHF
once,-,TRBV27,TRBJ2-7,TGTGCCAGCAGCCAATTCTTCGGGACATCCCTAGAGCAGTACTTC,CASSQFFGTSLEQYF
few,-,TRBV28,TRBJ1-2,TGTGCCAGCAGTTACCGCCCGGGGAGTAATGGCTACACCTTC,CASSYRPGSNGYTF
-,-,TRBV5-1,TRBJ2-5,TGCGCCAGCGGAGGAGAGACCCAGTACTTC,CASGGETQYF
once,-,TRBV7-2,TRBJ2-7,TGTGCCAGCAGCTTAAGGGTGGGCAGGGAAGGTCGCGAGCAGTACTTC,CASSLRVGREGREQYF
-,-,TRBV27,TRBJ2-7,TGTGCCAGCAGTTCGGGAACCAGGGGCTACGAGCAGTACTTC,CASSSGTRGYEQYF
-,-,TRBV29-1,TRBJ2-7,TGCAGCGTCGGCGACAATAGCTACGAGCAGTACTTC,CSVGDNSYEQYF
-,TRBD1,TRBV19,TRBJ2-4,TGTGCCAGTAGCCACAGGGGAAACATTCAGTACTTC,CASSHRGNIQYF
few,TRBD1,TRBV19,TRBJ1-2,TGTGCCAGTAGCCCACCGGGACAGGGTTGGTATGGCTACACCTTC,CASSPPGQGWYGYTF
-,TRBD2,TRBV6-1,TRBJ2-1,TGTGCCAGCAGTCAACGGGGGGGCCGGGACAATGAGCAGTTCTTC,CASSQRGGRDNEQFF
-,TRBD2,TRBV9,TRBJ2-1,TGTGCCAGCAGTGGGAGCGGGAGAGAGTACAATGAGCAGTTCTTC,CASSGSGREYNEQFF
-,TRBD1,TRBV6-5,TRBJ1-5,TGTGCCAGCAGACAGGGGGCTTTTCAGCCCCAGCATTTT,CASRQGAFQPQHF
few,-,TRBV18,TRBJ2-4,TGTGCCAGCTCACCACCACAGGGCGCTAAAAACATTCAGTACTTC,CASSPPQGAKNIQYF
few,TRBD1,TRBV7-2,TRBJ2-5,TGTGCCAGCAGCCGAATTGGGACAGGAGGGACCCAGTACTTC,CASSRIGTGGTQYF
-,-,TRBV9,TRBJ1-5,TGTGCCAGCAGCGTAGGAATAGGCAATCAGCCCCAGCATTTT,CASSVGIGNQPQHF
-,TRBD1,TRBV5-1,TRBJ1-4,TGCGCCAGCAGCGGCACAGGGGGGGCGAATGAAAAACTGTTTTTT,CASSGTGGANEKLFF
-,-,TRBV27,TRBJ2-7,TGTGCCAGCAGGAAATCAGGCGAGCAGTACTTC,CASRKSGEQYF
-,TRBD2,TRBV27,TRBJ2-7,TGTGCCAGCAGACTAGCGGAGCCCTACGAGCAGTACTTC,CASRLAEPYEQYF
-,-,TRBV19,TRBJ2-7,TGTGCCAGTAGTATAGAGGGCACTGACTACGAGCAGTACTTC,CASSIEGTDYEQYF
-,-,TRBV5-6,TRBJ2-1,TGTGCCAGCAGCCCCCCTCCGCGGAGCTCCTACAATGAGCAGTTCTTC,CASSPPPRSSYNEQFF
-,TRBD2,TRBV7-9,TRBJ2-5,TGTGCCAGCAGCTTTAGCGGGGGTAATACAGAGACCCAGTACTTC,CASSFSGGNTETQYF
-,TRBD1,TRBV15,TRBJ1-1,TGTGCCACCAGCATACAGGGGGACACTGAAGCTTTCTTT,CATSIQGDTEAFF
-,TRBD1,TRBV7-8,TRBJ1-4,TGTGCCAGCAGCTTAACCTCGGGACAGGGGAATGAAAAACTGTTTTTT,CASSLTSGQGNEKLFF
-,-,TRBV7-3,TRBJ2-2,TGTGCCAGCGAGGCTTTAGGGGAGCTGTTTTTT,CASEALGELFF
-,-,TRBV6-1,TRBJ2-1,TGTGCCAGCAGTGATTGGGACTTATACAATGAGCAGTTCTTC,CASSDWDLYNEQFF
-,TRBD1,TRBV18,TRBJ1-5,TGTGCCAGCTCACCCTACAGGGGGCGGAATCAGCCCCAGCATTTT,CASSPYRGRNQPQHF
-,TRBD1,TRBV10-3,TRBJ2-7,TGTGCCATCAGTGCCCCGGACAGGGACTACGAGCAGTACTTC,CAISAPDRDYEQYF
-,-,TRBV2,TRBJ2-7,TGTGCCAGCAGTGAAACGGGAGTACCTAAGTTC,CASSETGVPKF
once,TRBD2,TRBV5-1,TRBJ2-3,TGCGCCAGCAGCCCGGGAGGTCAAGATACGCAGTATTTT,CASSPGGQDTQYF
-,TRBD2,TRBV19,TRBJ2-3,TGTGCCAGTATCTCGGCGGGAGGCACAGATACGCAGTATTTT,CASISAGGTDTQYF
-,-,TRBV28,TRBJ2-7,TGTGCCAGCAGCCCCGCAGCCTACGAGCAGTACTTC,CASSPAAYEQYF
once,-,TRBV4-1,TRBJ2-7,TGCGCCAGCAGCTACTCCCCCGCCCAGGGGGGTGAGCAGTACTTC,CASSYSPAQGGEQYF
few,-,TRBV6-6,TRBJ2-7,TGTGCCAGCAGTTACCGACAGGCATCCTACGAGCAGTACTTC,CASSYRQASYEQYF
-,TRBD1,TRBV18,TRBJ1-1,TGTGCCAGCTCACCCCTTTCCGGGACAGGGGGGGACACTGAAGCTTTCTTT,CASSPLSGTGGDTEAFF